A single sample is the source of the 22 T cell receptor beta chains below, sequenced in a study of OX40 agonist ivuxolimab in advanced cancers. The protocol was immunoSEQ multiplex PCR, while the TCRdb copy is restricted to in-frame clones and leaves out a portion. The profile shows 50,000 to 65,000 clones, around 87% of them singletons. The source was CD4+ or CD8+ T cells sorted from blood, collected in a trial of the OX40 agonist ivuxolimab. The receptors here all came from an adult with an advanced solid tumor such as melanoma, head and neck, liver or kidney cancer.

This rearrangement joins TRBV6-5 to TRBJ2-2; D uncertain. CDR1 is MNHEY, CDR2 SVGAGI, per germline. The V end was cut by 4 bases, the J end by 3 bases, with 9 bases between. The CDR3 is 14 amino acids. CDR3 in amino acids: CASSSGRDTGELFF. CDR3 sequence (DNA): TGTGCCAGCAGTTCAGGACGCGACACCGGGGAGCTGTTTTTT.

This chain links TRBV18 with TRBJ1-3; no definite D call. V was shortened by 3 bases and J by 0 bases, with 12 bases between the two germline ends. Germline values: CDR1 KGHSH, CDR2 LQKENI. The CDR3 contains 16 residues. The DNA of the CDR3 is TGTGCCAGCTCACCGACTCAGAGTGTCTCTGGAAACACCATATATTTT. Translation: CASSPTQSVSGNTIYF. The full variable domain, its missing parts supplied by reference TRBV18 and TRBJ1-3, is NAGVMQNPRHLVRRRGQEARLRCSPMKGHSHVYWYRQLPEEGLKFMVYLQKENIIDESGMPKERFSAEFPKEGPSILRIQQVVRGDSAAYFCASSPTQSVSGNTIYFGEGSWLTVV.

The chain combines TRBV6-5 with TRBJ1-4, with D maybe TRBD1 (6 bases). CDR1 is MNHEY and CDR2 is SVGAGI in the germline V gene. Between the trimmed V and J ends, which lost 6 bases and 8 bases, there was a span of 16 bases. The length of the CDR3 is 14 residues. CDR3 sequence reads: CASSPLRGGEKLFF. The CDR3 region has the DNA TGTGCCAGCAGCCCCCTGAGGGGGGGGGAAAAACTGTTTTTT.

This clone showed up just a few times. The chain is built from TRBV4-2 and TRBJ1-1; unclear D gene. The CDR3 is made up of 15 amino acids. With 1 base removed from V and 1 base from J, the gap between germline ends came to 10 bases. Per germline, CDR1 LGHNA and CDR2 YNFKEQ. CDR3 sequence: CASSQAPPGNTEAFF. The DNA for the CDR3 is TGTGCCAGCAGCCAAGCCCCCCCCGGGAACACTGAAGCTTTCTTT.

The chain joins TRBV5-1 to TRBJ2-1; the D gene is possibly TRBD2 (6 bases). Germline V gene lookup returns CDR1 SGHRS and CDR2 YFSETQ. V lost 4 bases, J lost 7 bases, and 21 bases lay in between. The CDR3 loop spans 16 amino acids. The CDR3 sequence is CASSPRGGGNTNEQFF. In DNA form, the CDR3 reads TGCGCCAGCAGCCCCCGTGGGGGAGGTAACACGAATGAGCAGTTCTTC.

The gene calls are TRBV6-5 and TRBJ1-2; TRBD1 matches 9 bases. This CDR3 comprises 15 residues. Germline trimming cut 5 bases from V and 4 bases from J; bases unmatched to any gene: 8. Germline values: CDR1 MNHEY, CDR2 SVGAGI. The CDR3 sequence is CASSPTGGRVYGYTF. CDR3 nucleotides: TGTGCCAGCAGTCCGACAGGGGGAAGGGTCTATGGCTACACCTTC.

This clone was seen once. This chain joins TRBV15 and TRBJ1-1; D is uncertain. The CDR3 is made up of 14 amino acids. Looked up from germline, CDR1 is LNHNV and CDR2 is YYDKDF (reference sequence). V was cut by 0 bases and J by 7 bases, with 12 bases left in between. The CDR3 DNA reads as TGTGCCACCAGCAGAGATCTGGCCAGCGTTGAAGCTTTCTTT. Translated, it gives CATSRDLASVEAFF.

The CDR3 sequence: CASRYQQGRAGELFF. DNA of the CDR3: TGTGCCAGCAGATACCAACAGGGACGGGCCGGGGAGCTGTTTTTT. This chain uses TRBV5-4 with TRBJ2-2; the D gene is possibly TRBD1 (6 bases). The CDR3 spans 15 residues. Germline lookup yields CDR1 SGHNT and CDR2 YYREEE (reference sequence). V shed 5 bases and J shed 6 bases, with 17 bases lying between them. The complete variable domain, with remaining parts taken from reference TRBV5-4 and TRBJ2-2, reads ETGVTQSPTHLIKTRGQQVTLRCSSQSGHNTVSWYQQALGQGPQFIFQYYREEENGRGNFPPRFSGLQFPNYSSELNVNALELDDSALYLCASRYQQGRAGELFFGEGSRLTVL.

The chain recombines TRBV6-6 with TRBJ2-7; D perhaps matches TRBD2 (7 bases). CDR3 size: 14 residues. Germline V gene lookup returns CDR1 MNHNY and CDR2 SVGAGI (reference sequence). V shed 4 bases and J shed 6 bases, with 16 bases lying between them. CDR3 region: CASSSTKGGTEQYF. CDR3 bases: TGTGCCAGCAGTTCAACGAAGGGGGGGACCGAGCAGTACTTC.

A single count supports this clone. The rearrangement joins TRBV19 to TRBJ2-2; 8 positions match TRBD2. The CDR3 totals 12 residues. In germline, CDR1 is LNHDA, CDR2 SQIVND (reference sequence). Unmatched junction bases numbered 0, after V lost 6 bases and J lost 6 bases. CDR3 sequence reads: CASSGRAGELFF. The DNA for the CDR3 is TGTGCCAGTAGCGGGAGGGCCGGGGAGCTGTTTTTT. The variable domain in full, with the rest retrieved from reference TRBV19 and TRBJ2-2, is DGGITQSPKYLFRKEGQNVTLSCEQNLNHDAMYWYRQDPGQGLRLIYYSQIVNDFQKGDIAEGYSVSREKKESFPLTVTSAQKNPTAFYLCASSGRAGELFFGEGSRLTVL.

The chain is built from TRBV6-5 and TRBJ1-1; no definite D call. CDR1 is MNHEY and CDR2 is SVGAGI in the germline V gene. V lost 4 bases and J 1 base, leaving 7 bases between the germline ends. This CDR3 has 13 amino acids. For the CDR3, the DNA is TGTGCCAGCAGTTCGGGCGGGAACACTGAAGCTTTCTTT. This sequence encodes CASSSGGNTEAFF.

J is TRBJ2-7 and V is TRBV9; no reliable D call. This CDR3 is built from 13 residues. Germline-derived CDR1 and CDR2 are SGDLS and YYNGEE. Trimming stripped 0 bases from V and 3 bases from J, with 7 bases between. CDR3 sequence (DNA): TGTGCCAGCAGCGTAGACAGCTACTACGAGCAGTACTTC. Its protein is CASSVDSYYEQYF.

CDR3 nucleotide sequence: TGTGCCAGCACCCTGGGGGGGGCGTCCCCCTCCTACAATGAGCAGTTCTTC. Encoded protein: CASTLGGASPSYNEQFF. V gene TRBV2 combines with J gene TRBJ2-1, with TRBD2 as a possible D gene (7 bases). This CDR3 has 17 amino acids. V was cut by 7 bases and J by 0 bases, with 19 bases left in between. Germline values: CDR1 SNHLY, CDR2 FYNNEI.

As for this clone: One end of the junction varies from germline; a read error may be responsible. The rearrangement uses TRBV19 and TRBJ2-1; D uncertain. Germline values: CDR1 LNHDA, CDR2 SQIVND (reference sequence). CDR3 length equals 14 residues. Here the CDR3 DNA reads TGTGCCAGTAGGGACCATCCACCTTACAATGGGCAGTTCTTC. The encoded protein is CASRDHPPYNGQFF.

This CDR3 is CASSLGGGWSYNEQFF. The CDR3 region has the DNA TGTGCCAGCAGCTTGGGTGGGGGCTGGTCCTACAATGAGCAGTTCTTC. The V gene is TRBV5-6, the J gene TRBJ2-1, with D perhaps matching TRBD1 (6 bases). CDR1 and CDR2 from the germline V gene are SGHDT and YYEEEE. This CDR3 contains 16 residues. The V gene lost 0 bases and the J gene lost 1 base, with 11 bases spanning the gap.

The V call is TRBV7-2, the J call TRBJ2-6; 8 bases agree with TRBD1. The germline V gene encodes CDR1 SGHTA and CDR2 FQGNSA. The CDR3 is 16 residues long. With 5 bases clipped from V and 2 bases from J, the junction kept 5 bases outside the gene matches. The CDR3 sequence is CASSTSGGAGANVLTF. CDR3 DNA sequence: TGTGCCAGCAGCACCTCAGGGGGCGCTGGGGCCAACGTCCTGACTTTC.

With regard to this clone: The sample has other DNA sequences that encode this CDR3 too. This chain uses TRBV15 with TRBJ2-1; 14 positions agree with TRBD2. The trim removed 1 base at V and 12 bases at J, leaving 8 bases unmatched. The CDR3 runs to 16 residues. The germline gives CDR1 LNHNV, CDR2 YYDKDF (reference sequence). The CDR3 sequence: CATSRGPGLAGEGQFF. CDR3 nucleotides: TGTGCCACCAGCAGAGGCCCGGGACTAGCGGGAGAGGGGCAGTTCTTC.

This clone is a singleton in its sample. The rearrangement joins TRBV5-1 to TRBJ1-2; 9 bases are a match to TRBD1. Germline CDR1 and CDR2: SGHRS and YFSETQ. The CDR3 covers 14 residues. V was pared by 2 bases and J by 5 bases, with 4 bases of the junction left unmatched. CDR3 protein: CASSFRDRVYGYTF. As DNA, the CDR3 is TGCGCCAGCAGCTTCCGGGACAGGGTATATGGCTACACCTTC.

The J gene is TRBJ1-6, the V gene TRBV6-1, with D tentatively TRBD1 (6 bases). Trimming took off 4 bases at V and 7 bases at J, with 14 bases between the two ends. The germline gives CDR1 MNHNS, CDR2 SASEGT. This CDR3 contains 15 residues. The CDR3 sequence is CASSGGASGNSPLHF. The CDR3 DNA reads as TGTGCCAGCAGTGGGGGGGCCAGTGGGAATTCACCCCTCCACTTT.

The J gene is TRBJ1-3, the V gene TRBV9, with D possibly TRBD1 on 6 matching bases. Trimming cost V 4 bases and J 0 bases, with 11 bases left between them. CDR1 is SGDLS and CDR2 is YYNGEE in the germline V gene. This CDR3 comprises 15 residues. DNA of the CDR3: TGTGCCAGCAGCCTCAGGGGCTTCTCTGGAAACACCATATATTTT. Translating it yields CASSLRGFSGNTIYF.

V usage is TRBV28 and J usage is TRBJ1-3; the D is unclear. Germline V lookup: CDR1 MDHEN, CDR2 SYDVKM. Between the trimmed V and J ends, which lost 6 bases and 0 bases, there was a span of 15 bases. This CDR3 has 16 residues. The CDR3 region has the DNA TGTGCCAGCAGCTCCCCTGTAGATGCCTCTGGAAACACCATATATTTT. This gives the protein CASSSPVDASGNTIYF.

The chain links TRBV6-1 to TRBJ1-4, with D unresolved. The CDR3 is 13 amino acids. The germline V gene encodes CDR1 MNHNS and CDR2 SASEGT. V was trimmed by 5 bases and J by 5 bases, leaving 9 bases between them. In nucleotides, the CDR3 is TGTGCCAGCAGTCGGACTATGAATGAAAAACTGTTTTTT. Amino acids: CASSRTMNEKLFF.